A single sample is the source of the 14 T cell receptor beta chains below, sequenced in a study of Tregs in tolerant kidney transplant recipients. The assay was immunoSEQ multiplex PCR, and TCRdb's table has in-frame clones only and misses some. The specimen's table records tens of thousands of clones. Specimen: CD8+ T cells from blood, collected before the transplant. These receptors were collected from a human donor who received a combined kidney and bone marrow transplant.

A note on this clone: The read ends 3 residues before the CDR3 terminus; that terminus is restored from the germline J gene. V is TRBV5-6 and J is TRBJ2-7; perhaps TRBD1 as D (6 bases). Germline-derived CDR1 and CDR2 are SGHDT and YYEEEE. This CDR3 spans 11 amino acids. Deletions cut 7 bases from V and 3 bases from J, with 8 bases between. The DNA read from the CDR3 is TGTGCCAGCGAACAGGGCTACGAG. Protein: CASEQGYE. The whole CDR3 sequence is CASEQGYEQYF. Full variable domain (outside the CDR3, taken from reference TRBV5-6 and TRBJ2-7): DAGVTQSPTHLIKTRGQQVTLRCSPKSGHDTVSWYQQALGQGPQFIFQYYEEEERQRGNFPDRFSGHQFPNYSSELNVNALLLGDSALYLCASEQGYEQYFGPGTRLTVT.

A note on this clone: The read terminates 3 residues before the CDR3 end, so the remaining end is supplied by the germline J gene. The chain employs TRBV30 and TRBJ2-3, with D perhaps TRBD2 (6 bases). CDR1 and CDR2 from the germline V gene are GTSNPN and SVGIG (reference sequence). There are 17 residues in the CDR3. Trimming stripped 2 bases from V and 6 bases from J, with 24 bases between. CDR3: CAWSPSGTADWGDTQYF. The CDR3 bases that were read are TGTGCCTGGAGTCCATCCGGGACTGCCGATTGGGGGGATACG. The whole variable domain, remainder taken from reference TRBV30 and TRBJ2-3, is SQTIHQWPATLVQPVGSPLSLECTVEGTSNPNLYWYRQAAGRGLQLLFYSVGIGQISSEVPQNLSASRPQDRQFILSSKKLLLSDSGFYLCAWSPSGTADWGDTQYFGPGTRLTVL.

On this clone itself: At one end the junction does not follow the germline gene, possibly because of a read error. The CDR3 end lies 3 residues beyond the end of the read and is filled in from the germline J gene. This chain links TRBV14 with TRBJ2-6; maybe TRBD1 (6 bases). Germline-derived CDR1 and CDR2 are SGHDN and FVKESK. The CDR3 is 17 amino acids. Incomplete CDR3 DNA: TGTGCCAGCAGCGAAGACCCCCCGGGGACAGGGGCCAACGTC. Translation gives CASSEDPPGTGANV. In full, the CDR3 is CASSEDPPGTGANVLTF.

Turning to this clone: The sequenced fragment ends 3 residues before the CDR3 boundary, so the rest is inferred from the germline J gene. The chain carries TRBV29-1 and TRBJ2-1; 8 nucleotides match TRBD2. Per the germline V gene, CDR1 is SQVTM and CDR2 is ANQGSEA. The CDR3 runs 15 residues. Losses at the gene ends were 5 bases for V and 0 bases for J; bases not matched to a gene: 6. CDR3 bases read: TGCAGCGTTCCTAGCGGGCTTAGCTCCTACAATGAG. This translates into CSVPSGLSSYNE. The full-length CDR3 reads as CSVPSGLSSYNEQFF.

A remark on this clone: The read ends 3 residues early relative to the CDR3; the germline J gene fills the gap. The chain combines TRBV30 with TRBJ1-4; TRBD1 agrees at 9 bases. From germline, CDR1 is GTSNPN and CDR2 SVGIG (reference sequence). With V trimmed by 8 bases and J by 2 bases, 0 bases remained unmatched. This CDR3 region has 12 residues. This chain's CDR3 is CAGQGTNEKLFF. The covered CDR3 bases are TGTGCCGGACAGGGGACTAATGAAAAA.

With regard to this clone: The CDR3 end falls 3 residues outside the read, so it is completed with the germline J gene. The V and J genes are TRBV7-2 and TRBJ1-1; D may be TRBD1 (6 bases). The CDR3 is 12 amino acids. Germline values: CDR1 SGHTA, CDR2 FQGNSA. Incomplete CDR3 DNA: TGTGCCAGCAGCTCCCACAGGGTGAGC. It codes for CASSSHRVS. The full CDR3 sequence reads CASSSHRVSAFF.

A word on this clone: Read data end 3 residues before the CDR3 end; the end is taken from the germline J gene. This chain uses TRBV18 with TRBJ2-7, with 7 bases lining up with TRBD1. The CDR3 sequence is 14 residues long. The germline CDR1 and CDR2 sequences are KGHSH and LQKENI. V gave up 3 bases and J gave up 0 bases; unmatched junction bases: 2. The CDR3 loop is CASSPGDSSYEQYF. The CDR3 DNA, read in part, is TGTGCCAGCTCACCTGGGGACAGCTCCTACGAG.

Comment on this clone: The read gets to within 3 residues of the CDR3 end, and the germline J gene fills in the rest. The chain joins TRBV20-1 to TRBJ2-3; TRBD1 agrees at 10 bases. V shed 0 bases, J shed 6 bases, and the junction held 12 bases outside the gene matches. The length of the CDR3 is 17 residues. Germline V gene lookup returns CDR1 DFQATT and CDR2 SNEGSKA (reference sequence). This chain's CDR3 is CSARDLTGTGVSDTQYF. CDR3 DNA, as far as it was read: TGCAGTGCTAGAGACCTAACCGGGACAGGGGTCTCGGATACG.

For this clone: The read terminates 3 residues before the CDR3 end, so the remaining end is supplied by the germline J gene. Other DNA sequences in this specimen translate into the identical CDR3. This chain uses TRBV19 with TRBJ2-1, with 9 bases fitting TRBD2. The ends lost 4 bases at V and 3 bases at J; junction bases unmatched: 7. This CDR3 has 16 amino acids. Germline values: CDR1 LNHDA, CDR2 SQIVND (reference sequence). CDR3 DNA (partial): TGTGCCAGTAGTACTCTAGCGGGAACCCTCTACAATGAG. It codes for CASSTLAGTLYNE. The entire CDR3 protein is CASSTLAGTLYNEQFF.

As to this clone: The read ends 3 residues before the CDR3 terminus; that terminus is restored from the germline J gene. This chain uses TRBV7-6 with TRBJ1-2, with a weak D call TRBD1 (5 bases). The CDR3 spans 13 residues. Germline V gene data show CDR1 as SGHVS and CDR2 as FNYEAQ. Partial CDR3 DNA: TGTGCCAGCAGCTTAGAAGGGGTGTACGGC. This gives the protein CASSLEGVYG. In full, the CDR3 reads CASSLEGVYGYTF. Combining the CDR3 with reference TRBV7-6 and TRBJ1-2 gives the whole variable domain GAGVSQSPRYKVTKRGQDVALRCDPISGHVSLYWYRQALGQGPEFLTYFNYEAQQDKSGLPNDRFSAERPEGSISTLTIQRTEQRDSAMYRCASSLEGVYGYTFGSGTRLTVV.

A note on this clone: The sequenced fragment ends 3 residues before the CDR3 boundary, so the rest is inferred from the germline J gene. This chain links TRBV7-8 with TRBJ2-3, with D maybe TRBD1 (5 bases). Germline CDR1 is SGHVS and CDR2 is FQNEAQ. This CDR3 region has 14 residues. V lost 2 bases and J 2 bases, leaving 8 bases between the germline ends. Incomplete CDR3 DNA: TGTGCCAGCAGCTTACTAGGGGCCACAGATACG. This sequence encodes CASSLLGATDT. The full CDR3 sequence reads CASSLLGATDTQYF. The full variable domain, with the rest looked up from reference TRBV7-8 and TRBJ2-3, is GAGVSQSPRYKVAKRGQDVALRCDPISGHVSLFWYQQALGQGPEFLTYFQNEAQLDKSGLPSDRFFAERPEGSVSTLKIQRTQQEDSAVYLCASSLLGATDTQYFGPGTRLTVL.

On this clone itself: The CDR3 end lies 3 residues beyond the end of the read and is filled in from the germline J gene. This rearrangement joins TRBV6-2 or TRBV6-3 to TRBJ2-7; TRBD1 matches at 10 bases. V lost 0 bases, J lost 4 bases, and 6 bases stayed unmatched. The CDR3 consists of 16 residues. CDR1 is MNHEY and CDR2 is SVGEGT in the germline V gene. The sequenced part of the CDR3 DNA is TGTGCCAGCAGTTACTCATCGGGACAGGGGATGTACGAG. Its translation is CASSYSSGQGMYE. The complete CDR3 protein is CASSYSSGQGMYEQYF.

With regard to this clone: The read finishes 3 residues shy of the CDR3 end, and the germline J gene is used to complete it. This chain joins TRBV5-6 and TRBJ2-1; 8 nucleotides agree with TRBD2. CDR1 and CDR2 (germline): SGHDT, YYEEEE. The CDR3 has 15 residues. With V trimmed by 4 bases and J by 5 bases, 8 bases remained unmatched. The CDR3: CASSEGLAGDNEQFF. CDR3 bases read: TGTGCCAGCAGCGAGGGTCTAGCGGGCGACAATGAG.

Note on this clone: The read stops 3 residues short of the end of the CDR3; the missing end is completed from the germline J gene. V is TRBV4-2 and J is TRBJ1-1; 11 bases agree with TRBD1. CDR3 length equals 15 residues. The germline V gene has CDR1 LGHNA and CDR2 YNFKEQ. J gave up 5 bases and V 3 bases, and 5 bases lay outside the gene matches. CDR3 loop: CASSQGTGGKTEAFF. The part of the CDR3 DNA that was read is TGTGCCAGCAGCCAGGGGACAGGGGGAAAGACTGAA.